The 15 T cell receptor beta chains below were found in one sample sequenced in a study of T-cell memory formation after mild COVID-19. TCRdb re-called the 5' RACE reads with MiXCR, one entry per CDR3 protein. The sample holds 400,000 to 450,000 distinct CDR3 sequences, roughly 18% seen once. The sample comprised PBMCs or a T cell subset sorted from them (not recorded which). The receptors come from a man younger than 30 who had mild COVID-19 (a few samples of this study predate the infection). Cell type and time point are not known.

This clonotype came up a few times. Written as DNA, the CDR3 is TGCGCCAGCAGCTTGAGCGGCAGGGAAGATGAGACCCAGTACTTC. Its protein product is CASSLSGREDETQYF. The chain employs TRBV5-1 and TRBJ2-5; D may match TRBD1 or TRBD2 (5 bases each). This CDR3 comprises 15 residues. Trimming left V 1 base short and J 5 bases short, with 15 bases between. Germline V lookup: CDR1 SGHRS, CDR2 YFSETQ. The entire variable domain, with the rest obtained from reference TRBV5-1 and TRBJ2-5, is as follows: KAGVTQTPRYLIKTRGQQVTLSCSPISGHRSVSWYQQTPGQGLQFLFEYFSETQRNKGNFPGRFSGRQFSNSRSEMNVSTLELGDSALYLCASSLSGREDETQYFGPGTRLLVL.

This clonotype has just a few counts. The chain uses TRBV18 and TRBJ1-5; D is perhaps TRBD1 (5 bases). Germline V lookup: CDR1 KGHSH, CDR2 LQKENI. The CDR3 contains 17 residues. Trimming stripped 2 bases from V and 2 bases from J, with 16 bases between. In nucleotides, the CDR3 is TGTGCCAGCTCACCATTCTCAGGGAGAGGGGGCAATCAGCCCCAGCATTTT. Translation: CASSPFSGRGGNQPQHF.

The CDR3 nucleotides are TGCAGTGCTAGTGCCGGACCCGAGCAGTACGTC. Amino acids: CSASAGPEQYV. V usage is TRBV20-1 and J usage is TRBJ2-7; D not certain. Germline CDR1 is DFQATT and CDR2 is SNEGSKA (reference sequence). The CDR3 is made up of 11 amino acids. V lost 3 bases to trimming and J lost 6 bases, with 9 bases between them.

This clonotype was counted only a few times. The chain links TRBV12-3 or TRBV12-4 to TRBJ2-1; 12 nucleotides line up with TRBD2. Losses at the gene ends were 7 bases for V and 9 bases for J; bases not matched to a gene: 19. The CDR3 is 18 residues long. The CDR3 nucleotides are TGTGCCAGCACCCCTTATGTTTACGCTAGCGGGGGGGCCGGTGAGCAGTTCTTC. Translated, it gives CASTPYVYASGGAGEQFF.

V usage is TRBV7-8 and J usage is TRBJ2-5, with D perhaps TRBD2 (5 bases). The germline V and J ends were trimmed by 4 bases and 5 bases, with 17 bases remaining between them. This CDR3 region has 15 residues. The V gene's germline CDR1 is SGHVS and CDR2 FQNEAQ. CDR3 loop: CASSSGGSRPETQYF. CDR3 bases: TGTGCCAGCAGCTCCGGCGGGTCACGACCGGAGACCCAGTACTTC.

This clonotype was counted a few times. The chain recombines TRBV19 with TRBJ2-6; 7 nucleotides align to TRBD1. V was pared by 5 bases and J by 0 bases, with 7 bases of the junction left unmatched. The CDR3 sequence is 17 residues long. Germline V gives CDR1 LNHDA, CDR2 SQIVND (reference sequence). CDR3 coding DNA: TGTGCCAGTAGTGGGTTGGACAGGAGCTCTGGGGCCAACGTCCTGACTTTC. Translation gives CASSGLDRSSGANVLTF.

The chain links TRBV2 to TRBJ1-2; 9 bases are a match to TRBD1. This CDR3 is built from 14 residues. The germline V gene encodes CDR1 SNHLY and CDR2 FYNNEI. J gave up 2 bases and V 5 bases, and 3 bases lay outside the gene matches. The CDR3 loop is CASSHRGRNYGYTF. The DNA for the CDR3 is TGTGCCAGCAGTCACAGGGGGCGAAACTATGGCTACACCTTC.

This clonotype was seen many times. This rearrangement joins TRBV5-5 to TRBJ1-6; D may be TRBD1 (5 bases). Per germline, CDR1 SGHKS and CDR2 YYEKEE (reference sequence). The CDR3 runs 16 residues. V was pared by 4 bases and J by 4 bases, with 15 bases between. For the CDR3, the DNA is TGTGCCAGCAGCACCGGGGGGGGGAGTTATAATTCACCCCTCCACTTT. Translation: CASSTGGGSYNSPLHF.

This clonotype has more than one count but fewer than ten. The genes are TRBV11-2 and TRBJ1-3, with D perhaps TRBD1 (6 bases). Germline-derived CDR1 and CDR2 are SGHAT and FQNNGV. The ends were cut back, 4 bases at V and 4 bases at J, with 14 bases in the middle. The CDR3 is made up of 15 amino acids. CDR3: CASSSQTGRGNTIYF. CDR3 sequence (DNA): TGTGCCAGCAGCTCCCAGACAGGAAGGGGAAACACCATATATTTT. Full variable domain (outside the CDR3, taken from reference TRBV11-2 and TRBJ1-3): EAGVAQSPRYKIIEKRQSVAFWCNPISGHATLYWYQQILGQGPKLLIQFQNNGVVDDSQLPKDRFSAERLKGVDSTLKIQPAKLEDSAVYLCASSSQTGRGNTIYFGEGSWLTVV.

This chain connects TRBV24-1 to TRBJ2-5; D might be TRBD2 (5 bases). This CDR3 has 17 residues. The germline gives CDR1 KGHDR, CDR2 SFDVKD. V was clipped by 8 bases and J by 3 bases, with 24 bases between them. CDR3 sequence (DNA): TGTGCCACCACCCGACGAAGGATCTTGTTCGGGAAAGAGACCCAGTACTTC. Amino acids: CATTRRRILFGKETQYF.

V is TRBV6-5 and J is TRBJ1-5, with TRBD1 matching over 8 bases. Germline-derived CDR1 and CDR2 are MNHEY and SVGAGI. V trimming: 6 bases; J trimming: 6 bases; junction bases outside the gene matches: 10. CDR3 length: 15 residues. DNA for the CDR3: TGTGCCAGCAGCCGCGGACAGGGAATGGGTCAGCCCCAGCATTTT. Its protein is CASSRGQGMGQPQHF.

The count of this clonotype is one. V is TRBV20-1 and J is TRBJ2-7, with 8 bases that match TRBD1. J lost 4 bases, V lost 1 base, and 6 bases had no gene match. Germline V gene sequence: CDR1 DFQATT, CDR2 SNEGSKA (reference sequence). This CDR3 contains 14 residues. The chain's CDR3 is CSARAWTGQYEQYF. CDR3 sequence (DNA): TGCAGTGCTAGAGCCTGGACAGGGCAATACGAGCAGTACTTC.

This clonotype turned up a few times. The CDR3 here is CASSQDAGGPKTQYF. As DNA, the CDR3 is TGCGCCAGCAGCCAAGATGCCGGGGGGCCAAAGACCCAGTACTTC. The gene calls are TRBV4-3 and TRBJ2-5; perhaps TRBD2 as D (7 bases). CDR1 is LGHNA and CDR2 is YSLEER in the germline V gene. The length of the CDR3 is 15 residues. V was pared by 0 bases and J by 6 bases, with 14 bases between.

The rearrangement links TRBV6-5 to TRBJ2-5; 7 bases line up with TRBD1. Germline V CDR1 and CDR2: MNHEY, SVGAGI. The V and J ends lost 7 bases and 1 base, in that order; junction bases with no gene match: 6. The CDR3 sequence is 14 residues long. The CDR3: CASTPGQAQETQYF. The CDR3 nucleotides read TGTGCCAGCACTCCCGGACAGGCCCAAGAGACCCAGTACTTC.

The J gene is TRBJ1-2, the V gene TRBV20-1, with TRBD1 matching over 12 bases. The CDR3 length is 19 residues. Germline V lookup: CDR1 DFQATT, CDR2 SNEGSKA (reference sequence). J was trimmed by 3 bases and V by 1 base; bases with no gene match: 15. The DNA of the CDR3 is TGCAGTGCTAGAGCTCCTCCAGGGACAGGGGGCGTAGGGTACTATGGCTACACCTTC. It specifies CSARAPPGTGGVGYYGYTF.